This T cell receptor (beta chain) was captured in a study of shared T cell receptors in the human thymus (dated by TCRdb to about 2021). About the investigation overall: The study examined how self-reactive, shared T-cell receptor alpha chains are generated in the human thymus.

On this clone: Its recognized antigen is unknown. No base quality information exists; no much larger clone differs at one position.

Library method: the immunoSEQ multiplex PCR assay. In its TCRdb copy, this immuneACCESS table keeps in-frame sequences only and misses some clones. Where compared with another copy, unresolved V genes explain less than half of these, and the others have no known cause. The sample has a few hundred thousand clones on record, roughly 94% of them singletons. Approximately 0.02% of the sample comes from the top ten. From the cysteine up to the phenylalanine, the CDR3 has a length of 14 residues. Only the CDR3 region is kept as DNA, spanning 42 bases read in frame from base 1. For CDR1 and CDR2, the germline V gene lists MNHEY and SVGAGI. Cut back by 8 bases and 5 bases, the V and J ends lie 19 bases apart.

The specimen was thymocytes. The source of this sequence is a human donor. The receptor chain draws on TRBV6-5 and TRBJ2-7, and perhaps TRBD2 as D gene, on 6 matching bases. Here is the DNA: TGTGCCAGCCCCGAAGATGGGGGGTTCGACGAGCAGTACTTC. Translated, this is CASPEDGGFDEQYF.